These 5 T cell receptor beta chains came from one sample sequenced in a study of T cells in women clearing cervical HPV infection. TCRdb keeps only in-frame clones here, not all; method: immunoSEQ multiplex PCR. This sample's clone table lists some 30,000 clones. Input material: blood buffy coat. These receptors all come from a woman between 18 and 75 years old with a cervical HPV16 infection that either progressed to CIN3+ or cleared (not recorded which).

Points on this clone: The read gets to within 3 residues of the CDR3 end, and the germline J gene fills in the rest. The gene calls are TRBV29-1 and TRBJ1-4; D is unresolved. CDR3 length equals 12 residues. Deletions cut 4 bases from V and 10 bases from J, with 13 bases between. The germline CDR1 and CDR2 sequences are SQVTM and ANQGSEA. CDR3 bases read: TGCAGCGTTGCGTTCCGGGGAGGAAAA. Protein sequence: CSVAFRGGK. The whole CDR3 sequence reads CSVAFRGGKLFF.

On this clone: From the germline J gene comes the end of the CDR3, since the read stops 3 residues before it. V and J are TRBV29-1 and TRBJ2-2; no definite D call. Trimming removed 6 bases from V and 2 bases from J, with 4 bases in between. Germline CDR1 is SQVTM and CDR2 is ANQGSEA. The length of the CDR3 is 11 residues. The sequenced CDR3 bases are TGCAGCGTACACAACACCGGGGAG. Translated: CSVHNTGE. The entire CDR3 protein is CSVHNTGELFF.

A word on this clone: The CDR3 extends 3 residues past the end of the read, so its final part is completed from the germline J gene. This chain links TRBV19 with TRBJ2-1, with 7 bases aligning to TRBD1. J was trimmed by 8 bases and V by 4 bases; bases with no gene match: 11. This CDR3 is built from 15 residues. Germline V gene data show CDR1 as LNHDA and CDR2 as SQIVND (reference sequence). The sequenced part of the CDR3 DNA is TGTGCCAGTAGTACAAACCAACAGGGGTTCGATGAG. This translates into CASSTNQQGFDE. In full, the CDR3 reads CASSTNQQGFDEQFF.

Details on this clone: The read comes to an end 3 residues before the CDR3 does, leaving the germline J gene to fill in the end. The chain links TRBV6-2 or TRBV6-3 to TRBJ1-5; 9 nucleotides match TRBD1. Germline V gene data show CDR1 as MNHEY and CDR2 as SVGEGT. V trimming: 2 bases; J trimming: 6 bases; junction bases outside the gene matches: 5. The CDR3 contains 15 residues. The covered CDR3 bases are TGTGCCAGCAGTTACACAGGGGGCTACGGTCAGCCC. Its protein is CASSYTGGYGQP. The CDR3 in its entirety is CASSYTGGYGQPQHF.

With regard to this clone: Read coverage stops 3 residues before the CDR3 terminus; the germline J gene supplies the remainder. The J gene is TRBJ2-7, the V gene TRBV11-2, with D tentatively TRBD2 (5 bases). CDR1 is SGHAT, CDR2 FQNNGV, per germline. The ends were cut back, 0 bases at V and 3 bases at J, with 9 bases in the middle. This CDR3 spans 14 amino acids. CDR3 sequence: CASSLEAVGYEQYF. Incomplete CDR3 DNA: TGTGCCAGCAGCTTAGAAGCGGTGGGCTACGAG. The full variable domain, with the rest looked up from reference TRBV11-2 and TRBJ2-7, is EAGVAQSPRYKIIEKRQSVAFWCNPISGHATLYWYQQILGQGPKLLIQFQNNGVVDDSQLPKDRFSAERLKGVDSTLKIQPAKLEDSAVYLCASSLEAVGYEQYFGPGTRLTVT.